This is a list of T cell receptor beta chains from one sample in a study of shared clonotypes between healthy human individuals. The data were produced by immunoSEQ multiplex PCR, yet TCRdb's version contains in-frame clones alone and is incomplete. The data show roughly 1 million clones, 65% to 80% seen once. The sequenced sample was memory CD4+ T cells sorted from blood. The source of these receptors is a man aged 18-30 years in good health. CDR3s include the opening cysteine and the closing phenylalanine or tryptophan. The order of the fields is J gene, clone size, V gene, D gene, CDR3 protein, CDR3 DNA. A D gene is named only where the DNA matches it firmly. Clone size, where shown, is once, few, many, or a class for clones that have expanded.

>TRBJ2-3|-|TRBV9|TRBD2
CASSIQGARGLAGPTDTQYF
TGTGCCAGCAGCATACAGGGGGCCAGGGGACTAGCGGGACCCACAGATACGCAGTATTTT
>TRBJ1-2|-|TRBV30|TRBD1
CAWRETRQGYYGYTF
TGTGCCTGGAGAGAAACCCGACAGGGGTACTATGGCTACACCTTC
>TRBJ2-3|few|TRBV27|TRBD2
CASSLAGGTTDTQYF
TGTGCCAGCAGTTTAGCGGGGGGGACGACAGATACGCAGTATTTT
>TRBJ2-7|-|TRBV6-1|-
CASRNRDFSYEQYF
TGTGCCAGCAGGAACCGGGACTTCTCCTACGAGCAGTACTTC
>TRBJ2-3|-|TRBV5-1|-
CASSLGTLTQYF
TGCGCCAGCAGCTTGGGGACTTTAACGCAGTATTTT
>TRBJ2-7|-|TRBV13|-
CASSLVWGEQYF
TGTGCCAGCAGCTTGGTTTGGGGCGAGCAGTACTTC
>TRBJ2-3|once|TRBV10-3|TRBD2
CAISEGTSGRADTQYF
TGTGCCATCAGTGAAGGGACTAGCGGGAGGGCAGATACGCAGTATTTT
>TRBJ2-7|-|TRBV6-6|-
CASGAGNYEQYF
TGTGCCTCCGGGGCAGGGAACTACGAGCAGTACTTC
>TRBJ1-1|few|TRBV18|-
CASSPQEGSNTEAFF
TGTGCCAGCTCACCACAGGAGGGTTCTAACACTGAAGCTTTCTTT
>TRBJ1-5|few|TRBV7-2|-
CASSSNSNQPQHF
TGTGCCAGCAGCTCAAATAGCAATCAGCCCCAGCATTTT
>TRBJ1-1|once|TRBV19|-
CARVNTEAFF
TGTGCCCGGGTGAACACTGAAGCTTTCTTT
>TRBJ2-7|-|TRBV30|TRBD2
CAGLGVSSYEQYF
TGTGCCGGACTAGGGGTGAGCTCCTACGAGCAGTACTTC
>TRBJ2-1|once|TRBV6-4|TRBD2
CASSSGGGAYNEQFF
TGTGCCAGCAGTAGCGGCGGGGGGGCCTACAATGAGCAGTTCTTC
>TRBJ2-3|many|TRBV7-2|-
CASSFGTSTDTQYF
TGTGCCAGCAGCTTCGGGACTAGCACAGATACGCAGTATTTT
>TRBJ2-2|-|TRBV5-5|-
CASSQWDFDTGELFF
TGTGCCAGCAGCCAATGGGACTTCGACACCGGGGAGCTGTTTTTT
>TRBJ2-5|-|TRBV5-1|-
CASSLVAELQETQYF
TGCGCCAGCAGCTTGGTGGCAGAACTCCAAGAGACCCAGTACTTC
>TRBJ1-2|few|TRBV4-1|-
CATFSFQQGNYGYTF
TGCGCCACCTTTAGTTTTCAACAGGGAAACTATGGCTACACCTTC
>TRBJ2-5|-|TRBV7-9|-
CASSVTTGLGTQYF
TGTGCCAGCAGCGTAACTACAGGGCTGGGGACCCAGTACTTC
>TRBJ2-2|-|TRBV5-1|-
CASSLDRVNTGELFF
TGCGCCAGCAGCTTGGACAGGGTGAACACCGGGGAGCTGTTTTTT
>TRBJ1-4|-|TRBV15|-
CATSARGEKLFF
TGTGCCACCAGCGCTAGGGGGGAAAAACTGTTTTTT
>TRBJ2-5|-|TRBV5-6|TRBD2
CASSLGKARGAQYF
TGTGCCAGCAGCTTGGGGAAGGCCCGGGGGGCCCAGTACTTC
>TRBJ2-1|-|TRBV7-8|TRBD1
CASSQTGGIYNEQFF
TGTGCCAGCAGCCAAACAGGGGGGATCTACAATGAGCAGTTCTTC
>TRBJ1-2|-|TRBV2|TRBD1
CASDGTASYGYTF
TGTGCCAGCGATGGGACAGCCTCTTATGGCTACACCTTC
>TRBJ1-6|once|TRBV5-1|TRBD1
CASSLAGQAYNSPLHF
TGCGCCAGCAGCTTAGCGGGACAGGCATATAATTCACCCCTCCACTTT
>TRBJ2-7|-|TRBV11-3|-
CASSLGSQGGEQYF
TGTGCCAGCAGCTTAGGGTCGCAGGGTGGCGAGCAGTACTTC
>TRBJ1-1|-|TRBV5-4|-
CASSLDRNTEAFF
TGTGCCAGCAGCCTGGACAGGAACACTGAAGCTTTCTTT
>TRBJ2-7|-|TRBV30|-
CAWSEGAYEQYF
TGTGCCTGGAGTGAAGGGGCCTACGAGCAGTACTTC
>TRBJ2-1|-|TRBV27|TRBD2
CASQRAGAYNEQFF
TGTGCCTCACAACGAGCGGGGGCCTACAATGAGCAGTTCTTC
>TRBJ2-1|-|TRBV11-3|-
CASSLVASSRNEQFF
TGTGCCAGCAGCTTAGTCGCTAGCTCGAGGAATGAGCAGTTCTTC
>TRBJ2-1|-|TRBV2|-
CASSWVDEQFF
TGTGCCAGCAGTTGGGTCGATGAGCAGTTCTTC
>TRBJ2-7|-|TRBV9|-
CASSVAGTGTYEQYF
TGTGCCAGCAGCGTTGCCGGGACGGGAACCTACGAGCAGTACTTC
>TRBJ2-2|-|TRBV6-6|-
CASTPSFGELFF
TGTGCCAGCACCCCCAGTTTCGGGGAGCTGTTTTTT
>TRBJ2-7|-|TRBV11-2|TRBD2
CASSSVAGERYEQYF
TGTGCCAGCAGCTCCGTAGCGGGAGAAAGGTACGAGCAGTACTTC
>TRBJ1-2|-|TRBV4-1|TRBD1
CASSQGAGQGNYGYTF
TGCGCCAGCAGCCAAGGGGCCGGACAGGGTAACTATGGCTACACCTTC
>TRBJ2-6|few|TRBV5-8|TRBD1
CASSLTGQSFSGANVLTF
TGTGCCAGCAGTTTAACGGGACAGAGTTTCTCTGGGGCCAACGTCCTGACTTTC
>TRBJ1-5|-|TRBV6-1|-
CASSEIGNQPQHF
TGTGCCAGCAGTGAAATCGGCAATCAGCCCCAGCATTTT
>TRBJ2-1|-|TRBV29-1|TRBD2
CSVGVAGVHNEQFF
TGCAGCGTTGGGGTAGCGGGAGTCCACAATGAGCAGTTCTTC
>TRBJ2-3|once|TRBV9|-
CASSLVGGDTQYF
TGTGCCAGCTCGCTGGTTGGGGGAGATACGCAGTATTTT
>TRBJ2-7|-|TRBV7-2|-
CASSLTNEQYF
TGTGCCAGCAGCTTGACAAACGAGCAGTACTTC
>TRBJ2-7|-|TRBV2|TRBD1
CASSTGTGSYEQYF
TGTGCCAGCAGTACCGGGACAGGCTCCTACGAGCAGTACTTC
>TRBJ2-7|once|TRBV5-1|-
CASSSFPESNEQYF
TGCGCCAGCAGCTCCTTTCCCGAGAGCAACGAGCAGTACTTC
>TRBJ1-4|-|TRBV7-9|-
CAIAPGIATNEKLFF
TGTGCCATCGCCCCGGGGATAGCAACTAATGAAAAACTGTTTTTT
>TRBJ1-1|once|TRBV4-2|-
CASSQVGELNTEAFF
TGTGCCAGCAGCCAAGTCGGGGAGTTGAACACTGAAGCTTTCTTT
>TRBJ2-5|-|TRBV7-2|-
CASSLDSQETQYF
TGTGCCAGCAGCTTAGACTCACAAGAGACCCAGTACTTC
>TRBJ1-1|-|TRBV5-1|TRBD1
CASSLAAGQGNTEAFF
TGCGCCAGCAGCTTGGCCGCGGGACAGGGTAACACTGAAGCTTTCTTT
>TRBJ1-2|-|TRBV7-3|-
CASSLVPTRGYTF
TGTGCCAGCAGCTTAGTCCCCACCCGCGGCTACACCTTC
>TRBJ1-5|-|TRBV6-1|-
CASSELGRIGWNSNQPQHF
TGTGCCAGCAGTGAACTTGGAAGGATTGGATGGAATAGCAATCAGCCCCAGCATTTT
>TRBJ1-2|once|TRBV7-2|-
CASSLAIEYYGYTF
TGTGCCAGCAGCTTAGCGATAGAGTACTATGGCTACACCTTC
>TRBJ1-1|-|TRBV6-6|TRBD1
CASSYQGAGTEAFF
TGTGCCAGCAGTTACCAGGGGGCTGGCACTGAAGCTTTCTTT
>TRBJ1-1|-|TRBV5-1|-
CASSPGEARTEAFF
TGCGCCAGCAGCCCGGGAGAGGCTCGCACTGAAGCTTTCTTT
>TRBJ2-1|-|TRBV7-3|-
CASSFMGGLPYNEQFF
TGTGCCAGCAGCTTCATGGGGGGGCTCCCCTACAATGAGCAGTTCTTC
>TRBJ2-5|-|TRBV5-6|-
CASSLGESQYF
TGTGCCAGCAGCTTGGGGGAGTCCCAGTACTTC
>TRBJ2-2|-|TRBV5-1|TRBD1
CASRQPGQGVRELFF
TGCGCCAGCAGGCAACCGGGACAGGGGGTTCGGGAGCTGTTTTTT
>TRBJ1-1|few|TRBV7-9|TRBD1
CASSWDRTNTEAFF
TGTGCCAGCAGCTGGGACAGGACGAACACTGAAGCTTTCTTT
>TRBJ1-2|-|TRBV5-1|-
CASSLEGRSPYGYTF
TGCGCCAGCAGCTTGGAGGGACGGAGCCCCTATGGCTACACCTTC
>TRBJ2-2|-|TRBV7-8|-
CASSFIQGDTGELFF
TGTGCCAGCAGCTTCATACAGGGAGATACCGGGGAGCTGTTTTTT
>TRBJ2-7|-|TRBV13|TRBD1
CASRKRGQGYEQYF
TGTGCCAGCAGGAAAAGGGGACAGGGGTACGAGCAGTACTTC
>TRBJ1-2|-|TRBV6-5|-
CASSYGSGGYTF
TGTGCCAGCAGTTACGGGAGTGGAGGCTACACCTTC